This T cell receptor (beta chain) was observed in a study of persistence of HIV-infected CD4 T cells. The overall study: Suppressive ART had lasted a median of approximately eight years. Up to roughly 180 mL blood was drawn at multiple time points; a couple of donors had single-time leukapheresis. Study findings and constraints: Compared with CD3/CD28-stimulated cells, CMV- and Gag-responding cells showed lower TCRbeta richness.

Remarks on this clone: Its antigen is not identified.

The germline gives CDR1 GTSNPN, CDR2 SVGIG (reference sequence). The length of the CDR3 is 14 residues. Trimming took 4 bases from V and 4 from J, leaving 11 bases between them. Overlapping HIV-1 Gag 15-mer peptides at about 1 ug per peptide per mL were used. Sorted nonresponding memory CD4+ T cells were CD40L-negative, CD69-negative, CD45RO-high. Donors had CD4+ T cell counts above 400 cells/uL and were CMV-seropositive. This was the immunoSEQ version 4 assay in survey mode. TCRdb keeps only in-frame clones here, not all; method: immunoSEQ multiplex PCR. The table records 30,000 to 35,000 clones, roughly 82% of them present only once.

The sample here was CD4+ T cells sorted from PBMCs after roughly 19-hour stimulation, taken from a patient who received antiretroviral therapy. The gene calls are TRBV30 and TRBJ1-6, with D hard to call. This receptor was identified in an adult woman with HIV who was CMV-seropositive. This chain's CDR3 is CAWNSGSYNSPLHF. CDR3 bases: TGTGCCTGGAACTCTGGCAGTTATAATTCACCCCTCCACTTT. The entire variable domain, with the rest obtained from reference TRBV30 and TRBJ1-6, is as follows: SQTIHQWPATLVQPVGSPLSLECTVEGTSNPNLYWYRQAAGRGLQLLFYSVGIGQISSEVPQNLSASRPQDRQFILSSKKLLLSDSGFYLCAWNSGSYNSPLHFGNGTRLTVT.